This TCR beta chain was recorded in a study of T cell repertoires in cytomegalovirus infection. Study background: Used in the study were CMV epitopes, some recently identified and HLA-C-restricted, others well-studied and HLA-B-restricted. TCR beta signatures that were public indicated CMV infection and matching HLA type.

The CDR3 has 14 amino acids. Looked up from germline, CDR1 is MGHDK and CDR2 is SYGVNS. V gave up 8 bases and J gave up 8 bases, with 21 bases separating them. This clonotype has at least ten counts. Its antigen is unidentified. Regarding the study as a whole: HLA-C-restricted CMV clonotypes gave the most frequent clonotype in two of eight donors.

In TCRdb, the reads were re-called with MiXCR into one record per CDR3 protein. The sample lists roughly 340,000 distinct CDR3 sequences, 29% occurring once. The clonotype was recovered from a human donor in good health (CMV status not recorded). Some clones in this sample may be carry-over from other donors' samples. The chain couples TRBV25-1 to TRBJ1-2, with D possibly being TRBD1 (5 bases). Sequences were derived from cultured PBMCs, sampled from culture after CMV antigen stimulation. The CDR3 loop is CASQPGSEPMGYTF. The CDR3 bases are TGTGCCAGCCAACCAGGGTCTGAACCTATGGGCTACACCTTC.